This is a list of T cell receptor beta chains from one sample in a study of cytomegalovirus exposure and HLA in healthy donors. This table comes from immunoSEQ multiplex PCR, and its TCRdb copy is limited to in-frame clones, with some not included. The table lists some 190,000 clones, over 80% of them singletons. Source material: PBMCs. The origin of the receptors is a man aged 35-49 years in good health and CMV-seronegative. Each CDR3 is given with its conserved first and last residue. D genes are given only for firm matches. Expanded clones get a size class; other rows say once, few or many, or leave the size out.

TRBV11-3	TRBJ2-7	TRBD2	-	TGTGCCAGCAGCTCCCCCCGGGGGGCCTACGAGCAGTACTTC	CASSSPRGAYEQYF
TRBV6-1	TRBJ2-1	-	few	TGTGCCAGCAGCGCCGACGGGTCGGCCTACAATGAGCAGTTCTTC	CASSADGSAYNEQFF
TRBV5-1	TRBJ1-3	TRBD1	few	TGCGCCAGCAGCGGACAGGGGAGTTCTGGAAACACCATATATTTT	CASSGQGSSGNTIYF
TRBV4-1	TRBJ2-1	TRBD2	-	TGCGCCAGCAGCCAAGATGGTTCTAGCGGGGTTGATGAGCAGTTCTTC	CASSQDGSSGVDEQFF
TRBV25-1	TRBJ2-7	-	-	TGTGCCAGCAGTGAATACGGCTACGAGCAGTACTTC	CASSEYGYEQYF
TRBV28	TRBJ2-7	-	few	TGTGCCAGCCTCGGGACACCTCAGTACGAGCAGTACTTC	CASLGTPQYEQYF
TRBV7-8	TRBJ1-5	TRBD1	-	TGTGCCAGCAGCAGAGGGAGGAGACAGGGCGTAGAGACTTATCAGCCCCAGCATTTT	CASSRGRRQGVETYQPQHF
TRBV7-9	TRBJ2-2	-	-	TGTGCCAGCAGCTTTAGGAGGGACAGAGACACCGGGGAGCTGTTTTTT	CASSFRRDRDTGELFF
TRBV7-9	TRBJ1-6	TRBD1	-	TGTGCCAGCAGCGGGGGAGGGACAGGGCTGGATTCACCCCTCCACTTT	CASSGGGTGLDSPLHF
TRBV7-6	TRBJ2-5	-	-	TGTGCCAGCAGCCCATCACTGGCACTACAAGAGACCCAGTACTTC	CASSPSLALQETQYF
TRBV28	TRBJ2-3	TRBD2	few	TGTGCCAGCAGTTCCCCAGCGGGAGGGACAGATACGCAGTATTTT	CASSSPAGGTDTQYF
TRBV30	TRBJ1-1	-	-	TGTGCCTGGAGTGCCCCATTAAGTCGGACTGAAGCTTTCTTT	CAWSAPLSRTEAFF
TRBV28	TRBJ2-1	TRBD1	-	TGTGCCAGCAGTTTCGTGACAGGGGTAGATGAGCAGTTCTTC	CASSFVTGVDEQFF
TRBV15	TRBJ1-1	-	-	TGTGCCACCAGCAGAGAATCCCCCCCCGGGGGCACTGAAGCTTTCTTT	CATSRESPPGGTEAFF
TRBV9	TRBJ2-2	-	-	TGTGCCAGCAGCGTTGACGGTAGGGGCACCGGGGAGCTGTTTTTT	CASSVDGRGTGELFF
TRBV2	TRBJ2-7	TRBD2	-	TGTGCCGGGGGACTAGTGGGCTACGAGCAGTACTTC	CAGGLVGYEQYF
TRBV6-1	TRBJ2-5	TRBD1	-	TGTGCCAGCAGTGCCCAGTGGACAGGGGGCAGGAAGACCCAGTACTTC	CASSAQWTGGRKTQYF
TRBV9	TRBJ2-3	TRBD2	-	TGTGCCAGCAGCACGACTAGCGGGATCGCTGTAGATACGCAGTATTTT	CASSTTSGIAVDTQYF
TRBV28	TRBJ2-7	TRBD1	-	TGTGCCAGCAGTTCTGGACAGGGGATATACGAGCAGTACTTC	CASSSGQGIYEQYF
TRBV7-2	TRBJ2-3	TRBD2	-	TGTGCCAGCAGCCTCCCGACTAGCGGGGGGGCGTCAGATACGCAGTATTTT	CASSLPTSGGASDTQYF
TRBV19	TRBJ2-6	-	-	TGTGCCACTATGGCAGGACAGCACTCTGGGGCCAACGTCCTGACTTTC	CATMAGQHSGANVLTF
TRBV5-4	TRBJ2-7	TRBD1	-	TGTGCCAGCAGCGCACCCCAGGGGGACGAGCAGTACTTC	CASSAPQGDEQYF
TRBV7-9	TRBJ2-7	-	-	TGTGCCAGCAGCTTTTATCAGAACGAGCAGTACTTC	CASSFYQNEQYF
TRBV6-5	TRBJ2-7	-	-	TGTGCCAGCAGTCTTGGACAGTCCTACGAGCAGTACTTC	CASSLGQSYEQYF
TRBV18	TRBJ2-1	TRBD1	-	TGTGCCAGCTCACCGTTACCCGGGACAGGGCATGAGCAGTTCTTC	CASSPLPGTGHEQFF
TRBV28	TRBJ1-1	TRBD1	-	TGTGCCAGCAAGGGGGCCGGAAGAATAGCTTTCTTT	CASKGAGRIAFF
TRBV19	TRBJ1-5	-	-	TGTGCCAGTAAGGCCAGGGCCTTTCATCAGCCCCAGCATTTT	CASKARAFHQPQHF
TRBV5-6	TRBJ2-1	-	once	TGTGCCAGCAGCTTTCAGGGGAGCTCCTACAATGAGCAGTTCTTC	CASSFQGSSYNEQFF
TRBV18	TRBJ1-1	-	-	TGTGCCAGCTCACTAATCGCCCCTCCGGGAACTGAAGCTTTCTTT	CASSLIAPPGTEAFF
TRBV7-9	TRBJ2-7	-	few	TGTGCCAGCAGCTCTACCCCAGGAAGCTCCTACGAGCAGTACTTC	CASSSTPGSSYEQYF
TRBV6-6	TRBJ2-1	TRBD2	-	TGTGCCAGCAATCCGGGGGGCTACAATGAGCAGTTCTTC	CASNPGGYNEQFF
TRBV7-2	TRBJ2-7	TRBD1	-	TGTGCCAGCAGCCCAAGGGGGACAGGGGGCTCCAACGAGCAGTACTTC	CASSPRGTGGSNEQYF
TRBV9	TRBJ2-4	-	-	TGTGCCAGCAGCGTGACAGAGAGAAACATTCAGTACTTC	CASSVTERNIQYF